Shown below are 22 T cell receptor beta chains from a single sample sequenced in a study of T cells in Graves' hyperthyroidism and ophthalmopathy. Amplified regions were TCR beta CDR3 sequences from RNA transcripts. In the first-round RT-PCR of the TCR CDR3, the HTBI primer set was used. TCRdb re-called the multiplex PCR reads with MiXCR, one entry per CDR3 protein. Found here are 500,000 or so distinct CDR3 sequences, 15% to 20% of them singletons; the top ten hold 25% to 35%. The specimen sequenced was blood. The receptors here all came from a woman in her thirties with Graves' ophthalmopathy.

This clonotype occurred a few times. The V gene is TRBV6-2 or TRBV6-3, the J gene TRBJ1-5, with 7 positions matching TRBD1. The V and J ends lost 2 bases and 6 bases, in that order; junction bases with no gene match: 13. CDR1 MNHEY and CDR2 SVGEGT come from the germline V gene. The CDR3 length is 17 residues. This CDR3 reads CASSYNPWQGGVQPQHF. DNA of the CDR3: TGTGCCAGCAGTTACAACCCGTGGCAGGGGGGAGTTCAGCCCCAGCATTTT.

The table lists this clonotype with a few counts. The junction departs from the called germline gene at one end, perhaps through a read error. This rearrangement joins TRBV6-1 to TRBJ1-2; D ambiguous. This CDR3 is 11 amino acids long. The germline V gene encodes CDR1 MNHNS and CDR2 SASEGT. The CDR3 sequence is CSRRQNYGYTF. Here the CDR3 DNA reads TGCTCCCGGCGGCAAAACTATGGCTACACCTTC.

This clonotype was seen at least ten times. The chain uses TRBV12-3 or TRBV12-4 and TRBJ1-1, with 8 bases fitting TRBD1. J gave up 2 bases and V 6 bases, and 5 bases lay outside the gene matches. There are 14 residues in the CDR3. The CDR3 here is CASSAGQGNTEAFF. The CDR3 bases are TGTGCCAGCAGCGCCGGACAGGGAAACACTGAAGCTTTCTTT.

The chain is built from TRBV9 and TRBJ2-2; 10 bases are a match to TRBD2. The CDR3 contains 17 residues. Germline trimming cut 4 bases from V and 2 bases from J; bases unmatched to any gene: 8. Germline CDR1 reads SGDLS; CDR2 reads YYNGEE. CDR3 DNA sequence: TGTGCCAGCAGCCCCCAGACTAGCGGGTTCAACACCGGGGAGCTGTTTTTT. Translation gives CASSPQTSGFNTGELFF.

This clonotype appeared many times. The J gene is TRBJ2-1, the V gene TRBV4-1, with D tentatively TRBD2 (5 bases). V was clipped by 0 bases and J by 9 bases, with 12 bases between them. Germline CDR1 MGHRA, CDR2 YSYEKL. The CDR3 totals 14 residues. The CDR3 DNA is TGCGCCAGCAGCCAAGAATTGAGGGTCGGTGAGCAGTTCTTC. This sequence encodes CASSQELRVGEQFF.

This clonotype was seen many times. The rearrangement joins TRBV3-1 to TRBJ1-2, with D hard to call. Trimming cost V 2 bases and J 8 bases, with 9 bases left between them. Germline V gene lookup returns CDR1 LGHDT and CDR2 YNNKEL (reference sequence). The CDR3 spans 12 residues. The CDR3 is CASSQRTGGYTF. CDR3 coding DNA: TGTGCCAGCAGCCAACGGACGGGGGGCTACACCTTC.

This clonotype has a count of ten or more. The V gene is TRBV7-2, the J gene TRBJ1-1; D uncertain. CDR1 and CDR2 (germline): SGHTA, FQGNSA. Trimming removed 6 bases at V and 0 bases at J, with 14 bases between. The CDR3 covers 15 residues. This chain's CDR3 is CASRTPGRMNTEAFF. Here the CDR3 DNA reads TGTGCCAGCAGAACCCCCGGGCGAATGAACACTGAAGCTTTCTTT.

This clonotype came up many times. This chain uses TRBV6-1 with TRBJ1-1; D gene unclear. CDR3 length equals 11 residues. Germline V gene sequence: CDR1 MNHNS, CDR2 SASEGT. The V and J ends lost 8 bases and 1 base respectively, with 5 bases between them. CDR3 in DNA: TGTGCCAGCTGGACGAACACTGAAGCTTTCTTT. This translates into CASWTNTEAFF.

The CDR3 sequence: CASSVGGPVAGTQYF. The CDR3 coding sequence is TGTGCCAGCAGCGTAGGGGGACCTGTAGCAGGGACCCAGTACTTC. The rearrangement links TRBV9 to TRBJ2-5, with D tentatively TRBD1 or TRBD2 (5 bases each). The V end lost 0 bases, the J end lost 7 bases, and 16 bases lay between the germline ends. Germline V gene lookup returns CDR1 SGDLS and CDR2 YYNGEE. The length of the CDR3 is 15 residues.

The CDR3 loop is CASSYKRPVPGNTQYF. CDR3 nucleotide sequence: TGTGCCAGCAGTTATAAAAGGCCCGTACCCGGGAATACGCAGTATTTT. J is TRBJ2-3 and V is TRBV6-2 or TRBV6-3; D may be TRBD2 (5 bases). V lost 3 bases to trimming and J lost 7 bases, with 20 bases between them. This CDR3 has 16 amino acids. Germline CDR1 MNHEY, CDR2 SVGEGT.

A note on this clonotype: Possible read error: a much larger clone is one base away. This chain links TRBV24-1 with TRBJ2-1, with D perhaps TRBD2 (6 bases). The CDR3 runs to 16 residues. Trimming removed 3 bases at V and 6 bases at J, with 17 bases between. The V gene's germline CDR1 is KGHDR and CDR2 SFDVKD. The CDR3 spells CATSDPAGSSGNEQFF. The CDR3 region has the DNA TGTGCCACCAGTGATCCCGCCGGGAGTAGCGGCAATGAGCAGTTCTTC.

V gene TRBV30 combines with J gene TRBJ1-3; D unresolved. V was clipped by 7 bases and J by 2 bases, with 12 bases between them. The CDR3 loop spans 13 amino acids. CDR1 is GTSNPN, CDR2 SVGIG, per germline (reference sequence). The DNA of the CDR3 is TGTGCCTCATATCGGAGAGCTGGAAACACCATATATTTT. It specifies CASYRRAGNTIYF.

In its sample, this clonotype was seen many times. This rearrangement joins TRBV6-1 to TRBJ1-1; no firm D call. Trimming shortened V by 6 bases and J by 1 base, and 12 bases separated the two germline ends. Germline values: CDR1 MNHNS, CDR2 SASEGT. The CDR3 length is 14 residues. In DNA, the CDR3 is TGTGCCAGCAGCATGGCAGATACGAACACTGAAGCTTTCTTT. Translating gives CASSMADTNTEAFF.

The V and J genes are TRBV20-1 and TRBJ1-5; D call uncertain. Germline loops: CDR1 DFQATT, CDR2 SNEGSKA (reference sequence). Trimming pared 3 bases from V and 4 bases from J, leaving 16 bases between. The CDR3 consists of 15 residues. CDR3 sequence: CSARTPGSDNQPQHF. The CDR3 DNA reads as TGCAGTGCTAGGACTCCGGGGAGCGATAATCAGCCCCAGCATTTT.

The J gene is TRBJ1-1, the V gene TRBV5-4, with 10 bases aligning to TRBD1. The germline gives CDR1 SGHNT, CDR2 YYREEE (reference sequence). The CDR3 is 14 amino acids. Trimming took 4 bases from V and 5 from J; bases not matched to a gene: 5. The CDR3 protein is CASSTDRGPTEAFF. Written as DNA, the CDR3 is TGTGCCAGCAGCACCGACAGGGGGCCTACTGAAGCTTTCTTT. The variable domain in full, completed from reference TRBV5-4 and TRBJ1-1, reads ETGVTQSPTHLIKTRGQQVTLRCSSQSGHNTVSWYQQALGQGPQFIFQYYREEENGRGNFPPRFSGLQFPNYSSELNVNALELDDSALYLCASSTDRGPTEAFFGQGTRLTVV.

This clonotype was seen ten or more times. The J gene is TRBJ2-7, the V gene TRBV13; D tentatively reads TRBD1 or TRBD2 (5 bases each). CDR3 length: 14 residues. The V end lost 5 bases, the J end lost 3 bases, and 14 bases lay between the germline ends. CDR1 and CDR2 from the germline V gene are PRHDT and FYEKMQ (reference sequence). DNA of the CDR3: TGTGCCAGCAGCCCCCCCGGGACCATCTACGAGCAGTACTTC. This translates into CASSPPGTIYEQYF.

The sample holds many counts of this clonotype. The chain employs TRBV20-1 and TRBJ2-1; 10 bases line up with TRBD2. J gave up 0 bases and V 4 bases, and 6 bases lay outside the gene matches. The CDR3 totals 16 residues. Germline values: CDR1 DFQATT, CDR2 SNEGSKA (reference sequence). The CDR3 DNA sequence: TGCAGTGCTATAGACGGGACTAGCGACTCCTACAATGAGCAGTTCTTC. This codes for CSAIDGTSDSYNEQFF.

This clonotype was recorded many times. This chain joins TRBV28 and TRBJ1-5; D remains unclear. The CDR3 loop spans 15 amino acids. Trimming left V 6 bases short and J 0 bases short, with 12 bases between. Germline loops: CDR1 MDHEN, CDR2 SYDVKM. This CDR3 is CASSHADGSNQPQHF. Here the CDR3 DNA reads TGTGCCAGCAGCCATGCAGACGGTAGCAATCAGCCCCAGCATTTT.

The chain links TRBV14 to TRBJ1-4, with D possibly matching TRBD1 (6 bases). The CDR3 has 16 residues. Germline CDR1 reads SGHDN; CDR2 reads FVKESK. V lost 4 bases and J lost 3, with 15 bases in between. The CDR3 region has the DNA TGTGCCAGCAGCCCACAAACCGGACAGCCTAATGAAAAACTGTTTTTT. Translation: CASSPQTGQPNEKLFF.

This clonotype was observed at least ten times. The chain employs TRBV18 and TRBJ2-1; D possibly matches TRBD1 or TRBD2 (5 bases each). The CDR3 is 14 residues long. Germline CDR1 reads KGHSH; CDR2 reads LQKENI. Trimming shortened V by 3 bases and J by 5 bases, and 11 bases separated the two germline ends. CDR3 amino acids: CASSPLTGHNEQFF. The CDR3 DNA sequence: TGTGCCAGCTCACCCTTGACGGGGCACAATGAGCAGTTCTTC.

This rearrangement joins TRBV29-1 to TRBJ2-6; D remains ambiguous. The CDR3 length is 16 residues. CDR1 is SQVTM, CDR2 ANQGSEA, per germline. V lost 3 bases and J 1 base, leaving 13 bases between the germline ends. The CDR3 DNA follows: TGCAGCGTTGAGTTATCCCTGGAATCTGGGGCCAACGTCCTGACTTTC. This codes for CSVELSLESGANVLTF.

The gene calls are TRBV5-6 and TRBJ2-4, with TRBD2 matching over 8 bases. The junction had 8 bases not matched to a gene; V was cut back by 5 bases and J by 1 base. The germline V gene has CDR1 SGHDT and CDR2 YYEEEE. CDR3 length equals 16 residues. CDR3 protein: CASSRPGRAAKNIQYF. In DNA form, the CDR3 reads TGTGCCAGCAGTCGCCCCGGGAGGGCTGCCAAAAACATTCAGTACTTC.